Following are 14 T cell receptor beta chains from one sample sequenced in a study of CDR3 diversity in severe acne. TCRdb reprocessed the PCR reads with MiXCR, giving one entry per CDR3 protein. The profile shows 65,000 to 95,000 distinct CDR3 sequences, under 60% of them singletons. Sequencing used blood. Receptor source: a male donor in good health, without acne.

A few counts support this clonotype. This sequence joins TRBV29-1 and TRBJ1-2; 8 bases are shared with TRBD1. V gave up 7 bases and J gave up 3 bases; unmatched junction bases: 4. In germline, CDR1 is SQVTM, CDR2 ANQGSEA. This CDR3 has 12 residues. DNA of the CDR3: TGCAGCGGGGGGACAGGAGACTATGGCTACACCTTC. Amino acid sequence: CSGGTGDYGYTF.

The chain recombines TRBV7-6 with TRBJ1-5; 9 bases map to TRBD1. CDR1 and CDR2 (germline): SGHVS, FNYEAQ. J gave up 1 base and V 5 bases, and 15 bases lay outside the gene matches. The CDR3 loop spans 19 amino acids. For the CDR3, the DNA is TGTGCCAGCAGCGCCCGCCCGGGACAGGGTTACGGGAGCAATCAGCCCCAGCATTTT. Translation: CASSARPGQGYGSNQPQHF.

This clonotype was detected only once. The chain uses TRBV4-1 and TRBJ1-4; unclear D gene. The V end lost 3 bases, the J end lost 8 bases, and 22 bases lay between the germline ends. Germline CDR1 MGHRA, CDR2 YSYEKL. This CDR3 contains 17 residues. The CDR3 coding sequence is TGCGCCAGCAGCCATCCGCTAGCGGGAGGGCAAGGGGAAAAACTGTTTTTT. Translating gives CASSHPLAGGQGEKLFF.

The chain recombines TRBV24-1 with TRBJ2-3; 7 bases match TRBD2. The V segment lost 5 bases and the J segment 3 bases; nucleotides outside the gene matches: 7. The CDR3 length is 15 residues. CDR1 is KGHDR, CDR2 SFDVKD, per germline. CDR3 DNA: TGTGCCACCAGTGGGGGGGGGGGGAAGACAGATACGCAGTATTTT. It encodes CATSGGGGKTDTQYF.

This clonotype occurred many times. This chain links TRBV5-6 with TRBJ2-1; D unclear. CDR1 and CDR2 from the germline V gene are SGHDT and YYEEEE. The CDR3 is 16 residues long. V was pared by 5 bases and J by 4 bases, with 19 bases between. Here the CDR3 DNA reads TGTGCCAGCAGGCCCGGGCAGATCTTCGAGTACAATGAGCAGTTCTTC. Translated, it gives CASRPGQIFEYNEQFF.

The rearrangement uses TRBV29-1 and TRBJ2-2, with 12 nucleotides matching TRBD2. Germline V lookup: CDR1 SQVTM, CDR2 ANQGSEA. The CDR3 spans 15 residues. The J segment lost 6 bases and the V segment lost 6 bases, leaving 8 bases of the junction unmatched. The CDR3 loop reads CSVRRLAGDPGELFF. DNA for the CDR3: TGCAGCGTGAGGAGACTAGCGGGAGATCCCGGGGAGCTGTTTTTT.

The rearrangement uses TRBV6-5 and TRBJ2-7; 7 bases align to TRBD1. Germline lookup yields CDR1 MNHEY and CDR2 SVGAGI. This CDR3 spans 15 amino acids. The V segment lost 7 bases and the J segment 7 bases; nucleotides outside the gene matches: 16. CDR3 DNA: TGTGCCAGCAAGGGGGCAGCGCCGATATCTGGAGAGCAGTACTTC. This codes for CASKGAAPISGEQYF.

This clonotype was found a few times. The rearrangement uses TRBV29-1 and TRBJ1-2; 8 bases align to TRBD1. The trim removed 4 bases at V and 4 bases at J, leaving 5 bases unmatched. This CDR3 is built from 13 residues. Germline V gene sequence: CDR1 SQVTM, CDR2 ANQGSEA. CDR3 residues: CSVALDRGYGYTF. The CDR3 region has the DNA TGCAGCGTTGCCCTCGACAGGGGCTATGGCTACACCTTC.

The rearrangement links TRBV15 to TRBJ2-7; D is perhaps TRBD2 (5 bases). Germline CDR1 and CDR2: LNHNV and YYDKDF (reference sequence). The V end was cut by 3 bases, the J end by 3 bases, with 15 bases between. CDR3 length: 15 residues. In nucleotides, the CDR3 is TGTGCCACCAGCAGCGGGGTTCTAGTCGGCTACGAGCAGTACTTC. It translates to CATSSGVLVGYEQYF.

V gene TRBV7-9 combines with J gene TRBJ2-3; 13 positions agree with TRBD2. Germline lookup yields CDR1 SEHNR and CDR2 FQNEAQ (reference sequence). The CDR3 runs to 17 residues. V dropped 3 bases and J dropped 1; count of bases not matched to a gene: 4. Here the CDR3 reads CASSFTSGGAGTDTQYF. The CDR3, as DNA: TGTGCCAGCAGCTTTACTAGCGGGGGGGCTGGCACAGATACGCAGTATTTT.

This chain uses TRBV6-1 with TRBJ2-7; a possible D gene is TRBD2 (6 bases). V was trimmed by 7 bases and J by 4 bases, leaving 17 bases between them. Germline V gene sequence: CDR1 MNHNS, CDR2 SASEGT. CDR3 length equals 14 residues. In DNA, the CDR3 is TGTGCCAGCACCGTCAGGGCGGAGGGGTACGAGCAGTACTTC. It encodes CASTVRAEGYEQYF.

To note about this clonotype: A much larger clone sits a single nucleotide away, making a read error possible. CDR3 protein: CASSLIPFRERDNYGYTF. CDR3 nucleotide sequence: TGTGCCAGCAGCTTAATCCCCTTCCGGGAGAGAGATAACTATGGCTACACCTTC. The chain uses TRBV7-9 and TRBJ1-2; D call uncertain. Germline CDR1 SEHNR, CDR2 FQNEAQ (reference sequence). Trimming pared 2 bases from V and 1 base from J, leaving 20 bases between. CDR3 length: 18 residues.

This clonotype is medium-sized. V and J are TRBV20-1 and TRBJ2-7; TRBD2 agrees at 10 bases. The CDR3 totals 16 residues. V gave up 6 bases and J gave up 2 bases; unmatched junction bases: 13. Germline V gene lookup returns CDR1 DFQATT and CDR2 SNEGSKA (reference sequence). CDR3 region: CSAPRQLAGLTYEQYF. The DNA of the CDR3 is TGCAGTGCCCCCCGTCAACTAGCGGGACTCACCTACGAGCAGTACTTC.

This sequence joins TRBV15 and TRBJ1-1; D remains ambiguous. The germline CDR1 and CDR2 sequences are LNHNV and YYDKDF (reference sequence). The CDR3 is 16 amino acids. The V end was cut by 1 base, the J end by 1 base, with 13 bases between. The CDR3 sequence: CATSRANWKSNTEAFF. CDR3 coding DNA: TGTGCCACCAGCAGAGCGAACTGGAAATCGAACACTGAAGCTTTCTTT.